Listed below are T cell receptor beta chains from one sample, sequenced in a study of blood T cell repertoires in COVID-19. Produced via immunoSEQ multiplex PCR; TCRdb's table is partial and in-frame only. The profile shows hundreds of thousands of clones, approximately 86% of them singletons. Material for sequencing was PBMCs or T cells enriched from blood (not recorded which). The receptors derive from a woman in her forties or fifties with acute COVID-19. Each CDR3 is given with its conserved first and last residue. The D gene is left open where the match is weak. Expanded clones are given a class, and other clones once, few, many or no size at all.

.	TRBV9	TRBJ1-5	.	CASSQAGQLNQPQHF	TGTGCCAGCAGCCAAGCCGGACAGCTCAATCAGCCCCAGCATTTT
.	TRBV9	TRBJ2-2	.	CASSVAPGTGELFF	TGTGCCAGCAGCGTAGCGCCGGGCACCGGGGAGCTGTTTTTT
.	TRBV6-5	TRBJ1-1	.	CASSYSIHRVNTEAFF	TGTGCCAGCAGTTACTCGATACACAGGGTTAACACTGAAGCTTTCTTT
TRBD2	TRBV11-1	TRBJ2-1	.	CASSLVSGGHYNEQFF	TGTGCCAGCAGCTTAGTTAGCGGGGGGCACTACAATGAGCAGTTCTTC
TRBD2	TRBV2	TRBJ2-1	.	CASRRSGSSYNEQFF	TGTGCCAGCAGAAGAAGCGGGAGCTCCTACAATGAGCAGTTCTTC
TRBD1	TRBV29-1	TRBJ1-6	.	CSVHTGTGNSPLHF	TGCAGCGTCCATACCGGGACAGGGAATTCACCCCTCCACTTT
.	TRBV4-2	TRBJ2-7	.	CASSQDEGVASYEQYF	TGTGCCAGCAGCCAAGACGAAGGGGTCGCCTCCTACGAGCAGTACTTC
TRBD2	TRBV7-2	TRBJ2-3	.	CISGSITDTQYF	TGTATTAGCGGGAGCATAACAGATACGCAGTATTTT
TRBD1	TRBV7-3	TRBJ2-1	once	CASSYSDRSNEQFF	TGTGCCAGCAGCTACTCGGACAGGTCAAATGAGCAGTTCTTC
.	TRBV20-1	TRBJ1-2	few	CSANDRTGIGYTF	TGCAGTGCTAATGACAGGACGGGAATTGGCTACACCTTC
TRBD2	TRBV9	TRBJ2-1	.	CASSGGSGLKGDNEQFF	TGTGCCAGCAGCGGGGGGTCGGGACTAAAAGGGGACAATGAGCAGTTCTTC
TRBD1	TRBV2	TRBJ1-2	.	CASTGTGRPNYGYTF	TGTGCCAGCACCGGGACAGGCCGACCTAACTATGGCTACACCTTC
.	TRBV28	TRBJ2-7	.	CASREAGRTGSYEQYF	TGTGCCAGCAGGGAGGCGGGGAGGACAGGCTCCTACGAGCAGTACTTC
TRBD2	TRBV7-2	TRBJ2-7	.	CASSLGEIAGGYEQYF	TGTGCCAGCAGCTTAGGAGAGATAGCGGGAGGCTACGAGCAGTACTTC
.	TRBV2	TRBJ2-7	once	CASSVSYEQYF	TGTGCCAGCAGCGTATCCTACGAGCAGTACTTC
.	TRBV21-1	TRBJ2-5	.	CASSKPEPPTSGRGSQETQYF	TGTGCCAGCAGCAAACCAGAGCCCCCGACTAGCGGGAGAGGGTCCCAAGAGACCCAGTACTTC
.	TRBV30	TRBJ2-7	.	CAWSILYEQYF	TGTGCCTGGAGTATACTCTACGAGCAGTACTTC
.	TRBV15	TRBJ1-2	few	CATSRDTGSWGGYTF	TGTGCCACCAGCAGAGACACCGGGAGCTGGGGCGGCTACACCTTC
TRBD2	TRBV27	TRBJ2-7	.	CASSLGGEGPYEQYF	TGTGCCAGCAGCCTGGGTGGGGAGGGCCCCTACGAGCAGTACTTC
TRBD1	TRBV24-1	TRBJ2-7	once	CATSVGGTGTYEQYF	TGTGCCACCAGTGTGGGGGGGACAGGGACCTACGAGCAGTACTTC
.	TRBV7-3	TRBJ2-2	.	CASSLLAGSGELFF	TGTGCCAGCAGCTTATTAGCAGGGTCCGGGGAGCTGTTTTTT
TRBD1	TRBV28	TRBJ1-5	.	CASSRSGQGVFQPQHF	TGTGCCAGCAGCCGTTCGGGACAGGGGGTATTTCAGCCCCAGCATTTT
TRBD1	TRBV27	TRBJ1-6	.	CASGLTGGRNSPLHF	TGTGCCAGCGGATTAACAGGGGGCCGCAATTCACCCCTCCACTTT
TRBD2	TRBV5-1	TRBJ2-3	.	CASSFRLADTQYF	TGCGCCAGCAGCTTCCGACTAGCGGATACGCAGTATTTT
.	TRBV7-9	TRBJ1-5	.	CASSLGERGSQPQHF	TGTGCCAGCAGCTTAGGGGAGCGGGGTAGTCAGCCCCAGCATTTT
.	TRBV3-1/TRBV3-2	TRBJ1-1	.	CASSPTWTEGPEAFF	TGTGCCAGCAGCCCTACCTGGACAGAAGGTCCTGAAGCTTTCTTT
TRBD1	TRBV5-1	TRBJ1-4	.	CASSLGTGGGEKLFF	TGCGCCAGCAGCCTAGGGACAGGGGGAGGGGAAAAACTGTTTTTT
TRBD2	TRBV3-1/TRBV3-2	TRBJ2-1	.	CASSHPGTSINEQFF	TGTGCCAGCAGCCATCCCGGGACTAGCATCAACGAGCAGTTCTTC
.	TRBV12-3/TRBV12-4	TRBJ1-2	.	CASSLKHYYGYTF	TGTGCCAGCAGTTTAAAACATTACTATGGCTACACCTTC